These 5 T cell receptor beta chains were sequenced from one sample in a study of shared clonotypes between healthy human individuals. Data came from immunoSEQ multiplex PCR; TCRdb stores just in-frame clones and leaves some out. This sample has around 1,000,000 clones, with 70% to 80% found just once. Sequencing was done on a sample of memory CD4+ T cells from PBMCs. Noted subset: CD45RA-negative fraction. These TCRs come from a man between 18 and 29 years old in good health. Some clones in this sample may be carry-over from other donors' samples.

This chain joins TRBV7-3 and TRBJ2-1; D is perhaps TRBD1 (5 bases). Germline CDR1 is SGHTA and CDR2 is FQGTGA. There are 13 residues in the CDR3. Trimming shortened V by 3 bases and J by 5 bases, and 8 bases separated the two germline ends. The CDR3 spells CASSFTRDNEQFF. Written as DNA, the CDR3 is TGTGCCAGCAGCTTTACCAGGGACAATGAGCAGTTCTTC.

As for this clone: A junction end diverges from the germline sequence, so it may reflect a read error. The chain carries TRBV5-1 and TRBJ2-2; no clear D gene. CDR3 size: 17 residues. Per the germline V gene, CDR1 is SGHRS and CDR2 is YFSETQ. DNA of the CDR3: TGCGCCAGCAGCTTGGGCAGGCCGGATCCTCTCACCGAGGAGCTGTTTTTT. Residues: CASSLGRPDPLTEELFF.

There are a few counts of this clone. The chain recombines TRBV9 with TRBJ2-1; no clear D gene. The length of the CDR3 is 15 residues. Between the trimmed V and J ends, which lost 0 bases and 0 bases, there was a span of 7 bases. Germline values: CDR1 SGDLS, CDR2 YYNGEE. CDR3: CASSVEDLSYNEQFF. The CDR3 DNA sequence: TGTGCCAGCAGCGTAGAAGACCTCTCCTACAATGAGCAGTTCTTC.

The J gene is TRBJ2-7, the V gene TRBV5-1; the match to TRBD1 covers 8 bases. The V segment lost 4 bases and the J segment 2 bases; nucleotides outside the gene matches: 2. Germline CDR1 reads SGHRS; CDR2 reads YFSETQ. The CDR3 is made up of 13 amino acids. In DNA form, the CDR3 reads TGCGCCAGCAGCGCGGGACAGGCCTACGAGCAGTACTTC. Its translation is CASSAGQAYEQYF.

This chain uses TRBV10-3 with TRBJ1-1; D remains ambiguous. CDR1 ENHRY and CDR2 SYGVKD come from the germline V gene. The CDR3 has 14 residues. The V end lost 4 bases, the J end lost 1 base, and 10 bases lay between the germline ends. The CDR3 bases are TGTGCCATCAGTGTATCCGGGTGGAACACTGAAGCTTTCTTT. It encodes CAISVSGWNTEAFF.